A selection of T cell receptor beta chains follows, all from one sample in a study of blood T cell repertoires in COVID-19. TCRdb's table, derived via immunoSEQ multiplex PCR, lists solely in-frame clones and lacks some. The sample holds about 80,000 clones; about 72% are singletons and the top ten take about a sixth. The specimen was peripheral blood. These receptors came from a man between 65 and 80 years old with active or convalescent COVID-19. CDR3s include the opening cysteine and the closing phenylalanine or tryptophan. The D gene is left open where the match is weak. The listing skips clone size in some rows; elsewhere it reads once, few, many or a size class.

15 | TRBJ1-4 | TRBV11-2 | TRBD1 | . | CASSTRTGGGEKLFF | TGTGCCAGCAGCACTAGGACAGGGGGGGGAGAAAAACTGTTTTTT
16 | TRBJ2-2 | TRBV11-3 | . | few | CASSLVVGYNTGELFF | TGTGCCAGCAGCTTAGTTGTGGGCTATAACACCGGGGAGCTGTTTTTT
14 | TRBJ2-7 | TRBV6-5 | TRBD1 | . | CASSYGQGEYEQYF | TGTGCCAGCAGTTACGGACAGGGAGAATACGAGCAGTACTTC
15 | TRBJ2-5 | TRBV7-2 | TRBD2 | . | CASSPRTRGEETQYF | TGTGCCAGCAGCCCCCGGACTAGAGGAGAAGAGACCCAGTACTTC
13 | TRBJ1-5 | TRBV19 | . | few | CASSGQSNQPQHF | TGTGCCAGTAGTGGACAGAGCAATCAGCCCCAGCATTTT
14 | TRBJ1-5 | TRBV10-3 | . | . | CATGYSRGNQPQHF | TGTGCCACCGGTTATAGCAGGGGAAATCAGCCCCAGCATTTT
15 | TRBJ2-7 | TRBV29-1 | TRBD1 | . | CSVEEGTGSLHEQYF | TGCAGCGTTGAAGAAGGGACAGGTTCCCTTCACGAGCAGTACTTC
12 | TRBJ2-7 | TRBV25-1 | TRBD1 | . | CASRDRGHEQYF | TGTGCCAGCAGAGACAGGGGACACGAGCAGTACTTC
15 | TRBJ1-5 | TRBV30 | . | . | CAWSYTGEGYQPQHF | TGTGCCTGGAGTTACACGGGGGAGGGCTATCAGCCCCAGCATTTT
16 | TRBJ2-7 | TRBV5-5 | TRBD2 | . | CASSLGLAGGSYEQYF | TGTGCCAGCAGCTTAGGACTAGCGGGGGGGTCCTACGAGCAGTACTTC
12 | TRBJ1-2 | TRBV2 | . | few | CASSVGRYGYTF | TGTGCCAGCAGTGTCGGTCGGTATGGCTACACCTTC
12 | TRBJ2-3 | TRBV11-2 | . | . | CASSNLRGAPDF | TGTGCCAGCAGCAACCTACGGGGGGCACCTGATTTT
13 | TRBJ1-5 | TRBV12-5 | . | . | CASGTGNNQPQHF | TGTGCTAGTGGTACAGGGAACAATCAGCCCCAGCATTTT
14 | TRBJ1-5 | TRBV7-9 | TRBD1 | few | CASSFSGQGPPQHF | TGTGCCAGCAGCTTTTCGGGACAGGGGCCGCCCCAGCATTTT
16 | TRBJ1-1 | TRBV9 | . | . | CASSAVGGRQNTEAFF | TGTGCCAGCAGCGCCGTGGGTGGCAGGCAGAACACTGAAGCTTTCTTT
15 | TRBJ2-3 | TRBV6-5 | TRBD2 | . | CASSYSGGSTDTQYF | TGTGCCAGCAGTTACTCGGGGGGGAGCACAGATACGCAGTATTTT
14 | TRBJ1-3 | TRBV2 | . | . | CASSLDSAGNTIYF | TGTGCCAGCAGTTTGGACAGCGCCGGAAACACCATATATTTT
14 | TRBJ2-3 | TRBV7-3 | . | . | CASSPSRDPDTQYF | TGTGCCAGCAGCCCCTCGCGGGATCCAGATACGCAGTATTTT
14 | TRBJ2-3 | TRBV28 | TRBD1 | few | CASSYTWDSYTQYF | TGTGCCAGCAGTTATACTTGGGACAGCTATACGCAGTATTTT
14 | TRBJ1-2 | TRBV3-1/TRBV3-2 | TRBD1 | . | CASSHRQGNYGYTF | TGTGCCAGCAGCCACCGACAGGGTAACTATGGCTACACCTTC
17 | TRBJ2-2 | TRBV1 | . | once | CTSRARQGGWNTGELFF | TGCACCAGCAGAGCCAGACAGGGGGGTTGGAACACCGGGGAGCTGTTTTTT
15 | TRBJ2-7 | TRBV5-4 | TRBD1 | . | CASSAPGTGSREQYF | TGTGCCAGCAGCGCGCCGGGGACAGGGTCTCGCGAGCAGTACTTC
13 | TRBJ1-5 | TRBV19 | . | . | CASTGSSNQPQHF | TGTGCCAGTACGGGGAGTAGCAATCAGCCCCAGCATTTT
14 | TRBJ1-2 | TRBV5-1 | . | once | CASSLPQGSYGYTF | TGCGCCAGCAGCTTGCCCCAGGGATCCTATGGCTACACCTTC
15 | TRBJ2-3 | TRBV15 | . | . | CATSRDNGGGDTQYF | TGTGCCACCAGCAGAGATAACGGGGGTGGGGATACGCAGTATTTT
14 | TRBJ2-7 | TRBV6-5 | . | . | CASRGDLSSYEQYF | TGTGCCAGCAGGGGGGACTTAAGCTCCTACGAGCAGTACTTC
13 | TRBJ1-5 | TRBV18 | . | . | CASSPQGNQPQHF | TGTGCCAGCTCACCCCAGGGCAATCAGCCCCAGCATTTT
14 | TRBJ1-2 | TRBV3-1/TRBV3-2 | TRBD1 | . | CASSGTGGKYGYTF | TGTGCCAGCAGTGGGACAGGGGGCAAGTATGGCTACACCTTC
14 | TRBJ2-7 | TRBV2 | TRBD1 | . | CASRADRGLYEQYF | TGTGCCAGCAGGGCCGACAGGGGGCTGTACGAGCAGTACTTC
16 | TRBJ2-5 | TRBV4-1 | . | . | CASSQLYGGNGETQYF | TGCGCCAGCAGCCAATTATATGGGGGCAACGGAGAGACCCAGTACTTC
13 | TRBJ2-1 | TRBV10-3 | TRBD2 | . | CAIRTSGYNEQFF | TGTGCCATCCGGACTAGCGGCTACAATGAGCAGTTCTTC
16 | TRBJ2-3 | TRBV7-9 | TRBD2 | . | CASSFTLAGSTDTQYF | TGTGCCAGCAGCTTCACTCTAGCGGGGAGCACAGATACGCAGTATTTT
16 | TRBJ2-3 | TRBV4-1 | TRBD2 | . | CASTLAGAPSGAAQYF | TGCGCCAGCACCTTAGCGGGGGCACCGAGTGGGGCTGCGCAGTATTTT
13 | TRBJ1-1 | TRBV7-3 | TRBD1 | . | CASSPQGASEAFF | TGTGCCAGCAGCCCTCAGGGGGCTAGTGAAGCTTTCTTT
16 | TRBJ2-7 | TRBV30 | TRBD2 | . | CAWRRPGVAGVYEQYF | TGTGCCTGGAGGAGGCCAGGCGTAGCGGGGGTTTACGAGCAGTACTTC
18 | TRBJ1-4 | TRBV6-1 | . | . | CASSEGGGGRHPKGKLFF | TGTGCCAGCAGTGAAGGAGGGGGGGGAAGGCACCCTAAAGGAAAACTGTTTTTT
16 | TRBJ2-3 | TRBV5-8 | . | . | CASHEAGFAGTDTQYF | TGTGCCAGTCACGAAGCAGGGTTTGCTGGGACAGATACGCAGTATTTT
14 | TRBJ1-4 | TRBV2 | . | . | CASSADRSLEKLFF | TGTGCCAGCAGTGCTGACAGGAGCCTCGAAAAACTGTTTTTT
13 | TRBJ1-2 | TRBV6-1 | . | few | CASSEAFDYGYTF | TGTGCCAGCAGTGAAGCTTTCGACTATGGCTACACCTTC
15 | TRBJ2-3 | TRBV7-2 | . | medium-sized | CASSLQGISTDTQYF | TGTGCCAGCAGCTTACAGGGGATTAGTACAGATACGCAGTATTTT
16 | TRBJ2-7 | TRBV3-1/TRBV3-2 | TRBD2 | few | CASSRGFLAGDYEQYF | TGTGCCAGCAGCCGCGGATTTCTAGCGGGGGACTACGAGCAGTACTTC
12 | TRBJ2-7 | TRBV3-1/TRBV3-2 | . | . | CASSFQHYEQYF | TGTGCCAGCAGCTTTCAGCACTACGAGCAGTACTTC
15 | TRBJ1-1 | TRBV3-1/TRBV3-2 | . | . | CASSSPGGVGAEAFF | TGTGCCAGCAGCTCCCCTGGGGGGGTAGGAGCTGAAGCTTTCTTT
14 | TRBJ1-3 | TRBV15 | . | . | CATSNRESLNTIYF | TGTGCCACCAGCAATCGGGAATCCCTGAACACCATATATTTT
14 | TRBJ2-3 | TRBV11-2 | TRBD1 | . | CASSRVTGLDTQYF | TGTGCCAGCAGCAGGGTGACAGGGTTAGATACGCAGTATTTT
15 | TRBJ1-1 | TRBV9 | TRBD1 | . | CASRNLGQGGTEAFF | TGTGCCAGCAGAAATTTAGGACAGGGTGGCACTGAAGCTTTCTTT
13 | TRBJ2-5 | TRBV11-2 | . | . | CASSPRAQETQYF | TGTGCCAGCAGCCCCCGTGCGCAAGAGACCCAGTACTTC
16 | TRBJ1-3 | TRBV3-1/TRBV3-2 | TRBD1 | . | CASSQDRGITGNTIYF | TGTGCCAGCAGCCAAGACAGGGGGATTACTGGAAACACCATATATTTT
13 | TRBJ1-3 | TRBV12-5 | . | . | CASATGYRNTIYF | TGTGCTAGCGCGACAGGATACAGAAACACCATATATTTT
14 | TRBJ1-4 | TRBV6-5 | TRBD1 | . | CATKQGAPGEKLFF | TGTGCCACAAAACAGGGGGCGCCGGGGGAAAAACTGTTTTTT
11 | TRBJ1-2 | TRBV30 | . | once | CAWRAGSGYTF | TGTGCCTGGAGAGCAGGGTCGGGCTACACCTTC
15 | TRBJ2-1 | TRBV27 | TRBD2 | once | CASREGREIGRATFF | TGTGCCAGCAGGGAGGGGCGGGAGATTGGGCGAGCGACGTTCTTC
14 | TRBJ2-1 | TRBV6-4 | TRBD2 | once | CASSERGGYNEQFF | TGTGCCAGCAGCGAGCGGGGGGGATACAATGAGCAGTTCTTC
14 | TRBJ1-1 | TRBV5-1 | . | . | CASSSRGGETEAFF | TGCGCCAGCAGCTCCCGGGGGGGAGAAACCGAAGCTTTCTTT
14 | TRBJ1-3 | TRBV6-5 | . | once | CASLHRSRGNTIYF | TGTGCCAGCCTGCACCGGTCGCGGGGAAACACCATATATTTT
10 | TRBJ2-7 | TRBV3-1/TRBV3-2 | . | . | CASGGFEQYF | TGTGCCAGCGGGGGGTTCGAGCAGTACTTC
14 | TRBJ2-5 | TRBV5-1 | TRBD1 | . | CASSVGQGRETQYF | TGCGCCAGCAGCGTGGGACAGGGTCGAGAGACCCAGTACTTC
13 | TRBJ1-5 | TRBV30 | . | few | CAWSVRGNQPQHF | TGTGCCTGGAGTGTACGAGGGAATCAGCCCCAGCATTTT
17 | TRBJ2-5 | TRBV5-1 | TRBD2 | . | CASSLSSLASGGETQYF | TGCGCCAGCAGCTTGTCGTCCCTGGCTAGCGGGGGAGAGACCCAGTACTTC